The 19 T cell receptor beta chains below all came from one sample that was sequenced in a study of identical twins. TCRdb independently ran MiXCR on the 5' RACE reads; one entry per CDR3 protein. Of some 600,000 distinct CDR3 sequences in the sample, roughly 7.1% were seen once. This sample was also put to use in a study of yellow fever vaccine responses in identical twins.

Sequenced: PBMCs. These receptors were obtained from a woman between 18 and 29 years old in good health.

In this sample, this clonotype turned up many times. V and J are TRBV11-2 and TRBJ2-2, with D unresolved. CDR1 and CDR2 from the germline V gene are SGHAT and FQNNGV. CDR3 size: 16 residues. V was pared by 1 base and J by 6 bases, with 15 bases between. In DNA form, the CDR3 reads TGTGCCAGCAGCTTAGGACCGGCCGCCCTCGCCGGGGAGCTGTTTTTT. Protein product: CASSLGPAALAGELFF.

The chain employs TRBV6-2 or TRBV6-3 and TRBJ2-3; the D is unclear. V was shortened by 4 bases and J by 4 bases, with 18 bases between the two germline ends. This CDR3 is built from 16 residues. Germline loops: CDR1 MNHEY, CDR2 SVGEGT. The CDR3 protein is CASSSPATPVADTQYF. Here the CDR3 DNA reads TGTGCCAGCAGTTCCCCGGCCACACCAGTCGCAGATACGCAGTATTTT.

This clonotype showed up many times. The V gene is TRBV3-1, the J gene TRBJ2-1; D could derive from TRBD1 or TRBD2 (5 bases each). The CDR3 length is 15 residues. Germline V CDR1 and CDR2: LGHDT, YNNKEL (reference sequence). Trimming removed 4 bases from V and 5 bases from J, with 15 bases in between. DNA of the CDR3: TGTGCCAGCAGCCCACTCGACCGGGACGACAATGAGCAGTTCTTC. Translated: CASSPLDRDDNEQFF.

This clonotype was detected only a few times. The gene calls are TRBV28 and TRBJ1-2; the D gene is possibly TRBD1 (5 bases). Germline CDR1 MDHEN, CDR2 SYDVKM. This CDR3 is 14 amino acids long. V dropped 5 bases and J dropped 6 bases, with 16 bases sitting between them. In nucleotides, the CDR3 is TGTGCCAGCAGTCTCCGGGCAGGGCGAGATGGCTACACCTTC. Its translation is CASSLRAGRDGYTF.

The V gene is TRBV15, the J gene TRBJ2-7; 11 bases are a match to TRBD2. Germline CDR1 is LNHNV and CDR2 is YYDKDF (reference sequence). Trimming removed 0 bases from V and 6 bases from J; junction bases left unmatched: 13. This CDR3 has 18 amino acids. CDR3 DNA: TGTGCCACCAGCAGAGATGGGTCCCTCCTAGCGGGAGGAGGCGAGCAGTACTTC. This codes for CATSRDGSLLAGGGEQYF.

This clonotype has at least ten counts. The DNA of the CDR3 is TGTGCCAGCAGCGGTAACGGGCGCACAGATACGCAGTATTTT. It encodes CASSGNGRTDTQYF. The chain is built from TRBV7-2 and TRBJ2-3; no reliable D call. Trimming pared 5 bases from V and 1 base from J, leaving 10 bases between. The CDR3 has 14 amino acids. The germline V gene encodes CDR1 SGHTA and CDR2 FQGNSA.

A few counts support this clonotype. The V and J genes are TRBV10-2 and TRBJ2-7; D perhaps matches TRBD1 (6 bases). Germline V gives CDR1 WSHSY, CDR2 SAAADI. V was clipped by 0 bases and J by 5 bases, with 14 bases between them. CDR3 length: 15 amino acids. In DNA, the CDR3 is TGCGCCAGCAGTGAGTCGGTAACAGGGAAGGACGAGCAGTACGTC. Translating gives CASSESVTGKDEQYV.

Only a few counts were recorded for this clonotype. This rearrangement joins TRBV28 to TRBJ2-2; 7 nucleotides line up with TRBD2. V shed 6 bases and J 7 bases; nucleotides not matched to a gene: 8. The length of the CDR3 is 14 residues. Germline V CDR1 and CDR2: MDHEN, SYDVKM. The CDR3 loop is CASRGGSIVGELFF. For the CDR3, the DNA is TGTGCCAGCAGGGGCGGGAGTATCGTCGGGGAGCTGTTTTTT.

The chain links TRBV7-6 to TRBJ2-5, with TRBD1 matching 9 bases. Germline CDR1 and CDR2: SGHVS and FNYEAQ. The CDR3 is 17 amino acids. After removal of 2 bases from V and 0 bases from J, the junction contained 7 bases not matched to a gene. In DNA form, the CDR3 reads TGTGCCAGCAGCTTAAGTTTCAGGGACAGGGACCAAGAGACCCAGTACTTC. This codes for CASSLSFRDRDQETQYF.

This clonotype was recorded a few times. The chain uses TRBV18 and TRBJ2-1; 8 nucleotides align to TRBD2. Germline V gene sequence: CDR1 KGHSH, CDR2 LQKENI. Trimming removed 2 bases from V and 5 bases from J; junction bases left unmatched: 5. The CDR3 has 15 residues. Here the CDR3 reads CASSPRLAIDNEQFF. The CDR3 DNA is TGTGCCAGCTCACCAAGACTAGCGATAGACAATGAGCAGTTCTTC.

This clonotype was observed at least ten times. V and J are TRBV20-1 and TRBJ2-7; D is ambiguous. This CDR3 has 13 amino acids. Germline CDR1 reads DFQATT; CDR2 reads SNEGSKA (reference sequence). V lost 4 bases and J lost 4, with 14 bases in between. The CDR3 nucleotides read TGCAGTGCTATAATAGAGAATCGTTACGAGCAGTACTTC. It codes for CSAIIENRYEQYF.

This sequence joins TRBV12-3 or TRBV12-4 and TRBJ2-7, with D tentatively TRBD1 or TRBD2 (6 bases each). The CDR3 spans 14 residues. V was pared by 4 bases and J by 7 bases, with 17 bases between. The CDR3 is CASSYSYRGAEQYV. CDR3 sequence (DNA): TGTGCCAGCAGTTACTCGTATAGGGGGGCAGAGCAGTACGTC.

The chain employs TRBV7-9 and TRBJ2-5; 11 bases fit TRBD1. Germline CDR1 is SEHNR and CDR2 is FQNEAQ (reference sequence). The CDR3 covers 16 residues. V was clipped by 4 bases and J by 2 bases; unmatched bases: 6. The CDR3 loop reads CASSSWDRGKQETQYF. The CDR3 DNA reads as TGTGCCAGCAGCTCTTGGGACAGGGGGAAGCAAGAGACCCAGTACTTC.

V gene TRBV3-1 combines with J gene TRBJ2-1, with 8 bases matching TRBD2. From germline, CDR1 is LGHDT and CDR2 YNNKEL (reference sequence). The CDR3 runs to 12 residues. V lost 5 bases and J lost 9; bases outside the gene matches: 3. Here the CDR3 DNA reads TGTGCCAGCAGCGCGGCGGGGGGTGAGCAGTTCTTC. Protein sequence: CASSAAGGEQFF.

The chain couples TRBV7-6 to TRBJ2-1; 7 bases are shared with TRBD2. This CDR3 has 15 amino acids. In germline, CDR1 is SGHVS, CDR2 FNYEAQ. With V trimmed by 5 bases and J by 3 bases, 7 bases remained unmatched. In DNA form, the CDR3 reads TGTGCCAGCAGCCCTAAGCGGGGAAACTACAATGAGCAGTTCTTC. It codes for CASSPKRGNYNEQFF.

The rearrangement links TRBV3-1 to TRBJ1-5; unclear D gene. Trimming took off 0 bases at V and 5 bases at J, with 8 bases between the two ends. Germline assignment: CDR1 LGHDT and CDR2 YNNKEL (reference sequence). The CDR3 runs 14 residues. Here the CDR3 reads CASSQELWDQPQHF. CDR3 DNA: TGTGCCAGCAGCCAAGAGTTGTGGGATCAGCCCCAGCATTTT. Complete variable domain (other parts from reference TRBV3-1 and TRBJ1-5): DTAVSQTPKYLVTQMGNDKSIKCEQNLGHDTMYWYKQDSKKFLKIMFSYNNKELIINETVPNRFSPKSPDKAHLNLHINSLELGDSAVYFCASSQELWDQPQHFGDGTRLSIL.

This clonotype has a count of ten or more. The chain joins TRBV12-3 or TRBV12-4 to TRBJ1-5; a possible D gene is TRBD1 (6 bases). This CDR3 region has 13 residues. The V and J ends lost 8 bases and 9 bases respectively, with 17 bases between them. This chain's CDR3 is CASGAVRGWPQHF. As DNA, the CDR3 is TGTGCCAGCGGGGCCGTGAGGGGGTGGCCCCAGCATTTT.

In its sample, this clonotype was seen a few times. The CDR3 nucleotides read TGCGCCAGCAGCTTGGATGGGGGCTGGGCGGATGAGCAGTACGTC. Amino acids: CASSLDGGWADEQYV. The chain carries TRBV5-1 and TRBJ2-7; tentatively, D is TRBD1 (6 bases). The length of the CDR3 is 15 residues. Deletions cut 0 bases from V and 7 bases from J, with 17 bases between. Looked up from germline, CDR1 is SGHRS and CDR2 is YFSETQ.

This clonotype was seen a handful of times. The rearrangement joins TRBV13 to TRBJ2-7, with D perhaps matching TRBD2 (5 bases). CDR3 length: 14 amino acids. The V end lost 1 base, the J end lost 3 bases, and 10 bases lay between the germline ends. Germline-derived CDR1 and CDR2 are PRHDT and FYEKMQ (reference sequence). The chain's CDR3 is CASSLVPGNYEQYV. The CDR3 DNA reads TGTGCCAGCAGCTTAGTTCCGGGGAACTACGAGCAGTACGTC.